The 32 T cell receptor beta chains listed next were all sequenced from one sample in a study of human T cells and chemical hapten exposure (dated by TCRdb to the early 2020s). Library preparation used RACE. Data came from a NextSeq 500. TCRdb reran the public reads through fastp at Q25 and MiXCR, keeping productive beta chains. Merged by CDR3 protein, the rows form single entries marked with the most common genes and DNA. The sample profile shows about 84,000 distinct CDR3 sequences; over 9.5% of them were found once. Around 5% of the sample is held by the ten biggest clonotypes. Read against the paper, the sample's time point label means: patch test 2, 6 weeks after DPC sensitization. In light of the paper, this sample's treatment or condition label describes: therapeutic diphenylcyclopropenone sensitization with weekly scalp DPC. The material sequenced was whole blood, taken in connection with sensitization to the hapten diphenylcyclopropenone (DPC). The receptors were gathered from a woman in her fifties or sixties with alopecia areata. Some clones in this sample may be carry-over from other donors' samples.

V gene TRBV12-3 or TRBV12-4 combines with J gene TRBJ2-2; 8 bases agree with TRBD2. The CDR3 covers 16 residues. Unmatched junction bases numbered 9, after V lost 3 bases and J lost 6 bases. This CDR3 is CASSFGRDSVSGELFF. Here the CDR3 DNA reads TGTGCCAGCAGTTTCGGGAGGGATTCGGTCTCCGGGGAGCTGTTTTTT.

The rearrangement joins TRBV5-1 to TRBJ2-7; TRBD1 is a possible D gene (5 bases). Germline V CDR1 and CDR2: SGHRS, YFSETQ. The CDR3 is made up of 14 amino acids. V lost 2 bases and J 2 bases, leaving 11 bases between the germline ends. The chain's CDR3 is CASSFGQGTYEQYF. The DNA for the CDR3 is TGCGCCAGCAGCTTCGGTCAGGGAACCTACGAGCAGTACTTC.

This clonotype has just a few counts. This chain links TRBV7-2 with TRBJ2-2, with D perhaps TRBD1 (6 bases). Trimming shortened V by 5 bases and J by 7 bases, and 17 bases separated the two germline ends. Germline lookup yields CDR1 SGHTA and CDR2 FQGNSA. This CDR3 region has 15 residues. CDR3 nucleotides: TGTGCCAGCAGCCCAGTGCCACAGGGCGGCGGGGAGCTGTTTTTT. It codes for CASSPVPQGGGELFF.

This clonotype was observed a single time. This clone may be a read error of a much larger clone one base away. DNA of the CDR3: TGCGCCAGCAGCCCGCGGGGTCCGGGACAGGGGTACGAGCAGTACTTC. Residues: CASSPRGPGQGYEQYF. The chain couples TRBV5-1 to TRBJ2-7; 10 bases map to TRBD1. V gave up 4 bases and J gave up 4 bases; unmatched junction bases: 11. The CDR3 length is 16 residues. Germline V gene lookup returns CDR1 SGHRS and CDR2 YFSETQ.

This clonotype came up a few times. V gene TRBV6-2 or TRBV6-3 combines with J gene TRBJ2-3, with TRBD1 identical over 7 bases. The CDR3 sequence is 15 residues long. J was trimmed by 5 bases and V by 5 bases; bases with no gene match: 10. Germline-derived CDR1 and CDR2 are MNHEY and SVGEGT. Written as DNA, the CDR3 is TGTGCCAGCAGTGACGAACGGGACAGCGGAGATACGCAGTATTTT. Translated, it gives CASSDERDSGDTQYF.

At least ten counts were recorded for this clonotype. CDR3 coding DNA: TGTGCCAGCGCGTTTTTAGCGGATAGCACAGATACGCAGTATTTT. It encodes CASAFLADSTDTQYF. V and J are TRBV14 and TRBJ2-3, with D perhaps TRBD2 (6 bases). This CDR3 comprises 15 residues. Trimming took 8 bases from V and 0 from J, leaving 15 bases between them. CDR1 and CDR2 (germline): SGHDN, FVKESK.

There are a few counts of this clonotype. The V and J genes are TRBV28 and TRBJ2-3, with 14 bases lining up with TRBD2. Germline V gives CDR1 MDHEN, CDR2 SYDVKM. This CDR3 spans 19 amino acids. The V segment lost 5 bases and the J segment 0 bases; nucleotides outside the gene matches: 10. Written as DNA, the CDR3 is TGTGCCAGCAGTCGACTAGCGGGAGGGCTCGCCCTAAGCACAGATACGCAGTATTTT. Protein sequence: CASSRLAGGLALSTDTQYF.

The chain links TRBV29-1 to TRBJ1-4; 9 nucleotides agree with TRBD1. Germline-derived CDR1 and CDR2 are SQVTM and ANQGSEA. The CDR3 has 13 residues. The J segment lost 8 bases and the V segment lost 7 bases, leaving 8 bases of the junction unmatched. As DNA, the CDR3 is TGCAGCGCGGCACAGGGGGCGAAGGAAAAACTGTTTTTT. Residues: CSAAQGAKEKLFF.

In this sample, this clonotype turned up many times. The chain couples TRBV20-1 to TRBJ2-3; 8 bases are shared with TRBD1. The V gene's germline CDR1 is DFQATT and CDR2 SNEGSKA (reference sequence). This CDR3 is 14 amino acids long. The ends lost 2 bases at V and 3 bases at J; junction bases unmatched: 4. Written as DNA, the CDR3 is TGCAGTGCTAGAATTACAGGGGGGACAGATACGCAGTATTTT. It is translated as CSARITGGTDTQYF.

This rearrangement joins TRBV5-1 to TRBJ2-3, with D perhaps matching TRBD1 or TRBD2 (5 bases each). The CDR3 runs 15 residues. Looked up from germline, CDR1 is SGHRS and CDR2 is YFSETQ. Trimming stripped 0 bases from V and 0 bases from J, with 8 bases between. The CDR3 protein is CASSLDWGSTDTQYF. As DNA, the CDR3 is TGCGCCAGCAGCTTGGATTGGGGGAGCACAGATACGCAGTATTTT. Supplemented by reference TRBV5-1 and TRBJ2-3, the full variable domain reads KAGVTQTPRYLIKTRGQQVTLSCSPISGHRSVSWYQQTPGQGLQFLFEYFSETQRNKGNFPGRFSGRQFSNSRSEMNVSTLELGDSALYLCASSLDWGSTDTQYFGPGTRLTVL.

This clonotype was seen a handful of times. The chain recombines TRBV12-3 or TRBV12-4 with TRBJ1-5, with 10 bases matching TRBD1. This CDR3 contains 15 residues. Trimming removed 5 bases from V and 3 bases from J; junction bases left unmatched: 4. CDR3: CASSPRQGANQPQHF. As DNA, the CDR3 is TGTGCCAGCAGTCCTCGACAGGGGGCCAATCAGCCCCAGCATTTT.

The chain joins TRBV7-8 to TRBJ1-5, with 8 bases identical to TRBD1. The CDR3 consists of 15 residues. CDR1 is SGHVS, CDR2 FQNEAQ, per germline. Germline trimming cut 1 base from V and 7 bases from J; bases unmatched to any gene: 6. Here the CDR3 DNA reads TGTGCCAGCAGCTTAGACGGACAGGGAGGCCAGCCCCAGCATTTT. Translating it yields CASSLDGQGGQPQHF.

This chain connects TRBV4-3 to TRBJ2-3; a possible D gene is TRBD2 (6 bases). CDR3 length equals 14 residues. V lost 0 bases, J lost 8 bases, and 12 bases lay in between. Per the germline V gene, CDR1 is LGHNA and CDR2 is YSLEER. CDR3 sequence (DNA): TGCGCCAGCAGCCAAGATCCTGGGGGAGGTACGCAGTATTTT. Its protein product is CASSQDPGGGTQYF.

This clonotype appeared a few times. V is TRBV30 and J is TRBJ2-5; maybe TRBD2 (6 bases). The CDR3 consists of 18 residues. V shed 1 base and J shed 0 bases, with 21 bases lying between them. Germline CDR1 reads GTSNPN; CDR2 reads SVGIG (reference sequence). The CDR3 sequence: CAWSEGSLARWYQETQYF. The CDR3 DNA reads as TGTGCCTGGAGTGAGGGGAGTCTAGCGCGGTGGTACCAAGAGACCCAGTACTTC.

The chain employs TRBV7-2 and TRBJ2-7; 11 positions match TRBD1. Germline V gene lookup returns CDR1 SGHTA and CDR2 FQGNSA. V was clipped by 5 bases and J by 4 bases; unmatched bases: 10. The CDR3 is 16 residues long. The CDR3 DNA reads as TGTGCCAGCAGCCCCACCGGGACAGGGGGTCGGTACGAGCAGTACTTC. Residues: CASSPTGTGGRYEQYF. Drawing the rest from reference TRBV7-2 and TRBJ2-7, the complete variable domain is GAGVSQSPSNKVTEKGKDVELRCDPISGHTALYWYRQSLGQGLEFLIYFQGNSAPDKSGLPSDRFSAERTGGSVSTLTIQRTQQEDSAVYLCASSPTGTGGRYEQYFGPGTRLTVT.

The rearrangement joins TRBV5-5 to TRBJ2-3; 9 positions match TRBD2. The CDR3 has 16 residues. CDR1 is SGHKS and CDR2 is YYEKEE in the germline V gene (reference sequence). The ends lost 2 bases at V and 2 bases at J; junction bases unmatched: 6. The CDR3 DNA reads as TGTGCCAGCAGCTTTTTGGTAGCGGGGGACACAGATACGCAGTATTTT. Protein sequence: CASSFLVAGDTDTQYF.

This clonotype has at least ten counts. The V gene is TRBV6-5, the J gene TRBJ1-2, with D tentatively TRBD1 (6 bases). V was shortened by 5 bases and J by 6 bases, with 13 bases between the two germline ends. Germline lookup yields CDR1 MNHEY and CDR2 SVGAGI. The CDR3 contains 13 residues. The DNA of the CDR3 is TGTGCCAGCAGTCTTCGACAGGCAAATGGCTACACCTTC. It specifies CASSLRQANGYTF.

This clonotype was counted a few times. The chain employs TRBV5-5 and TRBJ2-7, with 9 bases aligning to TRBD2. V lost 0 bases to trimming and J lost 0 bases; unmatched junction nucleotides: 4. This CDR3 is 16 amino acids long. Germline values: CDR1 SGHKS, CDR2 YYEKEE (reference sequence). CDR3 amino acids: CASSLGLAGSSYEQYF. The CDR3 nucleotides are TGTGCCAGCAGCTTGGGGCTAGCGGGGAGCTCCTACGAGCAGTACTTC.

This clonotype was found many times. The CDR3 sequence: CSVPGQGKAREQYF. CDR3 sequence (DNA): TGCAGCGTCCCGGGACAGGGGAAGGCGCGAGAGCAGTACTTC. This chain connects TRBV29-1 to TRBJ2-7; 10 nucleotides agree with TRBD1. CDR3 size: 14 residues. J lost 7 bases, V lost 6 bases, and 12 bases had no gene match. Germline V CDR1 and CDR2: SQVTM, ANQGSEA.

This chain connects TRBV10-3 to TRBJ2-7; 8 bases match TRBD2. Trimming at V came to 10 bases and at J to 0 bases, leaving 5 bases not matched to a gene. This CDR3 contains 13 residues. Per germline, CDR1 ENHRY and CDR2 SYGVKD. CDR3 protein: CATLAGSSYEQYF. CDR3 nucleotides: TGTGCCACCTTAGCGGGAAGCTCCTACGAGCAGTACTTC.

This clonotype was found many times. This chain connects TRBV12-5 to TRBJ1-1; possibly TRBD1 for D (5 bases). This CDR3 contains 13 residues. The germline V gene encodes CDR1 LGHNT and CDR2 FRNRAP. With 1 base removed from V and 4 bases from J, the gap between germline ends came to 7 bases. CDR3 bases: TGTGCTAGTGGTTTGGGACAGTTCACTGAAGCTTTCTTT. Protein product: CASGLGQFTEAFF.

V is TRBV3-1 and J is TRBJ2-7, with D perhaps being TRBD1 or TRBD2 (5 bases each). Trimming removed 1 base from V and 0 bases from J, with 16 bases in between. CDR1 and CDR2 from the germline V gene are LGHDT and YNNKEL (reference sequence). The CDR3 covers 17 residues. The CDR3 is CASSQAYTGTASYEQYF. The CDR3 nucleotides are TGTGCCAGCAGCCAAGCCTATACCGGGACGGCCTCCTACGAGCAGTACTTC.

This clonotype showed up many times. The chain joins TRBV7-2 to TRBJ1-2; D gene uncertain. CDR3 length equals 13 residues. Germline V lookup: CDR1 SGHTA, CDR2 FQGNSA. V gave up 5 bases and J gave up 2 bases, with 9 bases separating them. CDR3 region: CASSPQTNYGYTF. The CDR3 DNA is TGTGCCAGCAGCCCCCAAACAAACTATGGCTACACCTTC. The full variable domain, its missing parts supplied by reference TRBV7-2 and TRBJ1-2, is GAGVSQSPSNKVTEKGKDVELRCDPISGHTALYWYRQSLGQGLEFLIYFQGNSAPDKSGLPSDRFSAERTGGSVSTLTIQRTQQEDSAVYLCASSPQTNYGYTFGSGTRLTVV.

This clonotype was counted between two and nine times. The V call is TRBV3-1, the J call TRBJ1-1; 8 bases agree with TRBD1. The CDR3 totals 16 residues. CDR1 LGHDT and CDR2 YNNKEL come from the germline V gene (reference sequence). V shed 4 bases, J shed 1 base, and the junction held 8 bases outside the gene matches. CDR3 coding DNA: TGTGCCAGCAGCCCGGGGATCGACAGGGGGAACACTGAAGCTTTCTTT. Translation gives CASSPGIDRGNTEAFF.

V is TRBV10-2 and J is TRBJ2-6, with TRBD1 identical over 7 bases. The CDR3 is made up of 15 amino acids. The germline CDR1 and CDR2 sequences are WSHSY and SAAADI. V lost 6 bases to trimming and J lost 4 bases; unmatched junction nucleotides: 6. The CDR3 spells CASRDTGAGANVLTF. CDR3 nucleotides: TGCGCCAGCAGGGATACAGGGGCAGGGGCCAACGTCCTGACTTTC.

This rearrangement joins TRBV5-1 to TRBJ1-3; possibly TRBD1 for D (6 bases). Germline-derived CDR1 and CDR2 are SGHRS and YFSETQ. The CDR3 loop spans 14 amino acids. V lost 4 bases and J 3 bases, leaving 11 bases between the germline ends. CDR3 sequence (DNA): TGCGCCAGCAGCAATCAGGGGTATGGAAACACCATATATTTT. Translated, it gives CASSNQGYGNTIYF.

This clonotype was observed many times. This chain links TRBV7-9 with TRBJ1-2; D gene ambiguous. The CDR3 covers 13 residues. V was trimmed by 6 bases and J by 1 base, leaving 9 bases between them. CDR1 is SEHNR and CDR2 is FQNEAQ in the germline V gene (reference sequence). CDR3 loop: CASRSSHNYGYTF. CDR3 coding DNA: TGTGCCAGCAGGTCCTCCCATAACTATGGCTACACCTTC.

The rearrangement joins TRBV29-1 to TRBJ2-7; D possibly corresponds to TRBD2 (5 bases). Germline V CDR1 and CDR2: SQVTM, ANQGSEA. V was pared by 5 bases and J by 2 bases, with 10 bases between. This CDR3 has 12 amino acids. The CDR3 reads CSVSDGTYEQYF. CDR3 in DNA: TGCAGCGTTTCGGACGGGACCTACGAGCAGTACTTC.

This clonotype was observed a handful of times. The chain links TRBV9 to TRBJ1-1; D is perhaps TRBD1 (6 bases). This CDR3 is 15 amino acids long. V lost 2 bases and J lost 4, with 15 bases in between. Germline-derived CDR1 and CDR2 are SGDLS and YYNGEE. DNA for the CDR3: TGTGCCAGCAGCGTCGAATTCACAGGGCGCACTGAAGCTTTCTTT. It is translated as CASSVEFTGRTEAFF.

V usage is TRBV18 and J usage is TRBJ2-3, with 7 positions matching TRBD1. CDR3 length: 15 amino acids. Germline V gives CDR1 KGHSH, CDR2 LQKENI. J gave up 0 bases and V 3 bases, and 3 bases lay outside the gene matches. CDR3 residues: CASSPGQRSTDTQYF. CDR3 DNA: TGTGCCAGCTCACCGGGACAGCGCAGCACAGATACGCAGTATTTT.

In this sample, this clonotype turned up many times. The CDR3 spells CASSLTGDEKLFF. CDR3 DNA: TGTGCCAGCAGCTTGACAGGGGATGAAAAACTGTTTTTT. The chain uses TRBV7-9 and TRBJ1-4; 8 positions match TRBD1. Germline CDR1 reads SEHNR; CDR2 reads FQNEAQ (reference sequence). The CDR3 contains 13 residues. J lost 6 bases, V lost 3 bases, and 0 bases had no gene match.

In this sample, this clonotype turned up a few times. This chain uses TRBV19 with TRBJ1-2; 8 bases align to TRBD1. The germline gives CDR1 LNHDA, CDR2 SQIVND (reference sequence). Unmatched junction bases numbered 20, after V lost 10 bases and J lost 4 bases. There are 17 residues in the CDR3. The CDR3 is CAIPGGTGRRVSYGYTF. The CDR3 coding sequence is TGTGCCATTCCGGGTGGGACAGGAAGAAGGGTGAGCTATGGCTACACCTTC.